A selection of T cell receptor beta chains follows, all from one sample in a study of OX40 agonist ivuxolimab in advanced cancers. Method: immunoSEQ multiplex PCR; TCRdb's copy keeps in-frame clones and lacks some. The data hold about 48,000 clones, with around 90% observed a single time. Here the sequenced sample was CD4+ or CD8+ T cells sorted from blood, taken in a trial of the OX40 agonist ivuxolimab. These receptors all come from an adult with an advanced solid tumor such as melanoma, head and neck, liver or kidney cancer. Each CDR3 is given with its conserved first and last residue. The D gene is left open where the match is weak. Size is stated for part of the rows, as once, few or many counts, or as a class when the clone is expanded.

>17|TRBJ2-3|TRBD2|TRBV6-1|NA
TGTGCCAGCAGTGGGCCCCTGACTAGCGGACCCACAGATACGCCGTATTTT
CASSGPLTSGPTDTPYF
>15|TRBJ2-2|NA|TRBV18|NA
TGTGCCAGCCACAGCGAAGGGGATTACACCGGGGAGCTGTTTTTT
CASHSEGDYTGELFF
>14|TRBJ2-3|NA|TRBV27|NA
TGTGCCAGCTCGGGGCAGTCGGTCACAGATACGCAGTATTTT
CASSGQSVTDTQYF
>15|TRBJ1-1|TRBD1|TRBV5-1|NA
TGCGCCAGCAGCCTGGGACAGGGAGGGCAGCCTGAAGCTTTCTTT
CASSLGQGGQPEAFF
>15|TRBJ1-2|NA|TRBV2|NA
TGTGCCAGCAGTGAAAGGGCACAGTCTAACTATGGCTACACCTTC
CASSERAQSNYGYTF
>14|TRBJ1-1|NA|TRBV5-4|medium-sized
TGTGCCAGCAGCTTGGGGGCAGGCCACACTGAAGCTTTCTTT
CASSLGAGHTEAFF
>17|TRBJ2-5|NA|TRBV18|NA
TGTGCCAGCTCACCATCGAACAGACTATTCTCAGGGGATACCCAGTACTTC
CASSPSNRLFSGDTQYF
>16|TRBJ1-5|NA|TRBV5-1|NA
TGCGCCAGCAGCCCCGCGGAGCAGGGAGGCAATCAGCCCCAGCATTTT
CASSPAEQGGNQPQHF
>13|TRBJ1-5|NA|TRBV7-9|NA
TGTGCCAGCAGCTTAGGGGGCGCTCAGCCCCAGCATTTT
CASSLGGAQPQHF
>17|TRBJ2-1|TRBD1|TRBV5-5|NA
TGTGCCAGCAGCTCCGGGACAGGGAATTTGTTCTACAATGAGCAGTTCTTC
CASSSGTGNLFYNEQFF
>12|TRBJ2-3|NA|TRBV30|NA
TGTGCCTGGGGCCTTACGACGATTACGCAGTATTTT
CAWGLTTITQYF
>16|TRBJ2-1|NA|TRBV23-1|NA
TGCGCCAGCAGTCAAACCAAAACAGGGATCTACAATGAGCAGTTCTTC
CASSQTKTGIYNEQFF
>15|TRBJ1-3|NA|TRBV11-2|NA
TGTGCCAGCAGCCCCCTAGGGTCCTCTGGAAACACCATATATTTT
CASSPLGSSGNTIYF
>15|TRBJ1-2|TRBD1|TRBV4-1|NA
TGCGCCAGCAGCCCACCCCAAAACAGGGGATGGGGCTACACCTTC
CASSPPQNRGWGYTF
>15|TRBJ1-2|NA|TRBV6-5|NA
TGTGCCAGCAGTTACTCGCCAGAAGAAAACTATGGCTACACCTTC
CASSYSPEENYGYTF
>16|TRBJ2-1|NA|TRBV5-1|NA
TGCGCCAGCAGCCACACTGAGGTAAGGTGGTTCAATGAGCAGTTCTTC
CASSHTEVRWFNEQFF
>10|TRBJ1-1|NA|TRBV7-2|NA
TGTGCCAGCAACCGCACTGAAGCTTTCTTT
CASNRTEAFF
>14|TRBJ1-1|NA|TRBV27|NA
TGTGCCAGCAGTTTGACACAGGGCGGCACTGAAGCTTTCTTT
CASSLTQGGTEAFF
>17|TRBJ2-1|NA|TRBV4-2|NA
TGTGCCAGCAGCCTAGGCCAAGGCGGGGAGCAATACAATGAGCAGTTCTTC
CASSLGQGGEQYNEQFF
>11|TRBJ1-1|NA|TRBV6-5|few
TGTGCCAGCAGTACAGGGACGCGCGCTTTCTTT
CASSTGTRAFF
>16|TRBJ1-6|NA|TRBV27|NA
TGTGCCAGCAGTTTTTTAGGGGGATCCTATAATTCACCCCTCCACTTT
CASSFLGGSYNSPLHF
>13|TRBJ1-5|NA|TRBV19|few
TGTGCCAGTACCATGGGGGTCAATCAGCCCCAGCATTTT
CASTMGVNQPQHF
>16|TRBJ2-1|NA|TRBV18|NA
TGTGCCAGCTCACCACCTCCGGGGGGCCAGAGGAATGAGCAGTTCTTC
CASSPPPGGQRNEQFF
>16|TRBJ2-1|TRBD2|TRBV7-9|once
TGTGCCAGCAGCTCTAGCGGGGGGGGACTCTACAATGAGCAGTTCTTC
CASSSSGGGLYNEQFF
>17|TRBJ2-5|TRBD1|TRBV7-8|NA
TGTGCCAGCAGCTTAGCTGCTTACAGGGGGAGAGGAGAGACCCAGTACTTC
CASSLAAYRGRGETQYF
>14|TRBJ2-3|NA|TRBV15|NA
TGTGCCACCCTCCCGGGACGGAACACAGATACGCAGTATTTT
CATLPGRNTDTQYF
>20|TRBJ2-4|TRBD2|TRBV2|NA
TGTGCCAGCAGTGAATTGCTCACTAGCGGGGGGGCTCTAGCCAAAAACATTCAGTACTTC
CASSELLTSGGALAKNIQYF
>16|TRBJ2-1|NA|TRBV4-1|once
TGCGCCAGCAGCCAAGGTGGAAAACAGGGAGTCAATGAGCAGTTCTTC
CASSQGGKQGVNEQFF
>16|TRBJ2-3|TRBD1|TRBV9|NA
TGTGCCAGCAGCGTAGAGGGGGCCAGGGGCGCAGATACGCAGTATTTT
CASSVEGARGADTQYF
>14|TRBJ1-5|NA|TRBV28|NA
TGTGCCAGCAGACCCCCGGCCGGGGGGGCGCCCCAGCATTTT
CASRPPAGGAPQHF
>15|TRBJ1-4|TRBD1|TRBV7-9|NA
TGTGCCAGCAGCTTAGCGGCAGGGGGTTATGAAAAACTGTTTTTT
CASSLAAGGYEKLFF
>13|TRBJ1-2|NA|TRBV27|NA
TGTGCCAGCAGTTTCTCCGGGAACTATGGCTACACCTTC
CASSFSGNYGYTF
>13|TRBJ1-2|TRBD1|TRBV6-5|NA
TGTGCCAGCAGAGAGACAGGGGTGGATGGCTACACCTTC
CASRETGVDGYTF
>14|TRBJ2-7|TRBD1|TRBV6-6|NA
TGTGCCAGCAGTTACCTGACAGGGACCTACGAGCAGTACTTC
CASSYLTGTYEQYF
>16|TRBJ1-1|TRBD1|TRBV14|NA
TGTGCCAGCAGCCAATGGCAGGGACAGATGAACACTGAAGCTTTCTTT
CASSQWQGQMNTEAFF
>15|TRBJ1-1|NA|TRBV2|NA
TGTGCCAGCAGTGAGGGGCTTACAGGGTGGACTGAAGCTTTCTTT
CASSEGLTGWTEAFF
>16|TRBJ2-7|TRBD2|TRBV5-4|NA
TGTGCCAGCAGCTTGGGCGGGGGGGGTAACTCCTACGAGCAGTACTTC
CASSLGGGGNSYEQYF
>14|TRBJ1-2|NA|TRBV5-1|NA
TGCGCCAGCAGCTTGGTTTCCTCTAACTATGGCTACACCTTC
CASSLVSSNYGYTF
>14|TRBJ1-6|NA|TRBV6-4|NA
TGTGCCAGCAGTGTTGGAGGGGGAAATTCACCCCTCCACTTT
CASSVGGGNSPLHF
>16|TRBJ1-3|NA|TRBV5-6|NA
TGTGCCAGCAGCTTCTTACCGGAGATCTCTGGAAACACCATATATTTT
CASSFLPEISGNTIYF
>14|TRBJ1-5|TRBD1|TRBV10-2|NA
TGCGCCAGCAGTGAAAGGGGGCGCAATCAGCCCCAGCATTTT
CASSERGRNQPQHF
>16|TRBJ2-1|NA|TRBV2|NA
TGTGCCAGCTCGCCGGTGTCCGGACTCGGGAACAATGAGCAGTTCTTC
CASSPVSGLGNNEQFF
>13|TRBJ1-1|TRBD1|TRBV30|NA
TGTGCCTGGACTACAGGGGGGAACACTGAAGCTTTCTTT
CAWTTGGNTEAFF
>16|TRBJ2-3|TRBD2|TRBV11-2|NA
TGTGCCAGCAGTGATAGCGGGGGGGCTCTGGGAGATACGCAGTATTTT
CASSDSGGALGDTQYF
>15|TRBJ2-2|TRBD1|TRBV7-2|NA
TGTGCCAGCAGCTTTAGACAGGGGGCAAGCGGGGAGCTGTTTTTT
CASSFRQGASGELFF
>16|TRBJ2-4|NA|TRBV6-5|NA
TGTGCCAGCAGTTACTCACAGGGTTGGGCCAAAAACATTCAGTACTTC
CASSYSQGWAKNIQYF